The 9 T cell receptor beta chains presented below share a single source sample, sequenced in a study of blood T cell repertoires in COVID-19. Repertoires were generated with immunoSEQ multiplex PCR, while TCRdb's copy carries only in-frame clones and drops some. The repertoire holds roughly 55,000 clones, with roughly four fifths as singletons. The sequenced sample was peripheral blood. These receptors all stem from a woman aged 55-75 years with acute or convalescent COVID-19.

This clone occurred once. The rearrangement links TRBV2 to TRBJ2-1; D possibly corresponds to TRBD1 (5 bases). Deletions cut 8 bases from V and 9 bases from J, with 14 bases between. CDR1 and CDR2 from the germline V gene are SNHLY and FYNNEI. CDR3 length: 12 residues. The CDR3 nucleotides are TGTGCCAGCGGGGCTGCCGGAATTGAGCAGTTCTTC. It specifies CASGAAGIEQFF.

A few counts support this clone. V usage is TRBV6-5 and J usage is TRBJ1-2; D is unclear. The CDR3 sequence is 14 residues long. CDR1 and CDR2 (germline): MNHEY, SVGAGI. Between the trimmed V and J ends, which lost 6 bases and 4 bases, there was a span of 15 bases. The CDR3, as DNA: TGTGCCAGCAGGCCTAGCAGCCTTATCTATGGCTACACCTTC. Residues: CASRPSSLIYGYTF.

The chain uses TRBV29-1 and TRBJ1-1; 8 bases fit TRBD1. J gave up 3 bases and V 5 bases, and 8 bases lay outside the gene matches. The germline CDR1 and CDR2 sequences are SQVTM and ANQGSEA. The CDR3 sequence is 14 residues long. The CDR3: CSVFSGGLDTEAFF. CDR3 nucleotide sequence: TGCAGCGTTTTTTCAGGGGGCCTAGACACTGAAGCTTTCTTT.

Here the CDR3 DNA reads TGTGCCACCTCCCCTCCGGGGGTCAATCAGCCCCAGCATTTT. Translated: CATSPPGVNQPQHF. This chain uses TRBV19 with TRBJ1-5; weak D call: TRBD1 (5 bases). V shed 10 bases and J shed 3 bases, with 16 bases lying between them. The length of the CDR3 is 14 residues. Looked up from germline, CDR1 is LNHDA and CDR2 is SQIVND (reference sequence).

J is TRBJ2-2 and V is TRBV4-1; 11 nucleotides agree with TRBD2. CDR1 and CDR2 (germline): MGHRA, YSYEKL. The V gene end was trimmed by 6 bases and the J gene end by 5 bases; junction bases not matched to a gene: 8. The CDR3 is made up of 16 amino acids. CDR3 residues: CASRKLAGVVTGELFF. Written as DNA, the CDR3 is TGCGCCAGCAGGAAACTAGCGGGAGTTGTTACCGGGGAGCTGTTTTTT.

The genes are TRBV12-3 or TRBV12-4 and TRBJ1-2, with D possibly being TRBD1 (5 bases). V was cut by 10 bases and J by 2 bases, with 11 bases left in between. This CDR3 comprises 12 residues. CDR3 DNA sequence: TGTGCCACGTCAGGGCGGAACTATGGCTACACCTTC. Translation gives CATSGRNYGYTF.

This clone came up a few times. This chain connects TRBV6-5 to TRBJ1-3; D gene ambiguous. Germline V CDR1 and CDR2: MNHEY, SVGAGI. Trimming removed 8 bases from V and 7 bases from J, with 18 bases in between. The CDR3 is 14 residues long. CDR3 sequence reads: CASLSGSPLNTIYF. CDR3 in DNA: TGTGCCAGCCTGTCGGGGTCCCCCCTCAACACCATATATTTT.

This clone was detected only once. J is TRBJ1-2 and V is TRBV29-1, with D perhaps TRBD1 (6 bases). This CDR3 contains 13 residues. V lost 6 bases to trimming and J lost 2 bases, with 13 bases between them. From germline, CDR1 is SQVTM and CDR2 ANQGSEA. CDR3 in DNA: TGCAGCGTCGATACAGGGATGAACTATGGCTACACCTTC. Amino acids: CSVDTGMNYGYTF.

The rearrangement links TRBV9 to TRBJ2-1, with 7 bases that match TRBD2. V dropped 0 bases and J dropped 5; count of bases not matched to a gene: 5. Germline V gene lookup returns CDR1 SGDLS and CDR2 YYNGEE. The CDR3 runs 15 residues. This CDR3 reads CASSVGGGSHNEQFF. The CDR3 region has the DNA TGTGCCAGCAGCGTAGGGGGCGGGAGTCACAATGAGCAGTTCTTC.